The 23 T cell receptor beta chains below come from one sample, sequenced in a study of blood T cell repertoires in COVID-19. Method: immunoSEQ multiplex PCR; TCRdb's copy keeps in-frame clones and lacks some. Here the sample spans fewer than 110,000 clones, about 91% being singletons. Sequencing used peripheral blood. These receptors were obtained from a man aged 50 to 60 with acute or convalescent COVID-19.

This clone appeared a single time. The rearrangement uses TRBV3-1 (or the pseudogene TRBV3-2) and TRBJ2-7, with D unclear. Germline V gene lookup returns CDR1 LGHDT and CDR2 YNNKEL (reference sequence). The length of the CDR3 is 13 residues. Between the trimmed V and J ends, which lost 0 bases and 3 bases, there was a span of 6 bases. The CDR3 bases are TGTGCCAGCAGCCAAGAGGGCCTCTACGAGCAGTACTTC. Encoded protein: CASSQEGLYEQYF.

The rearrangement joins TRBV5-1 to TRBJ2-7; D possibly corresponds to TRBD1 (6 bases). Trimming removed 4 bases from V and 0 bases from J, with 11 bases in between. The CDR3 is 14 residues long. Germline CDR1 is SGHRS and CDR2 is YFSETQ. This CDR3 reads CASSVQGGSYEQYF. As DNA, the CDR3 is TGCGCCAGCAGCGTACAGGGTGGCTCCTACGAGCAGTACTTC.

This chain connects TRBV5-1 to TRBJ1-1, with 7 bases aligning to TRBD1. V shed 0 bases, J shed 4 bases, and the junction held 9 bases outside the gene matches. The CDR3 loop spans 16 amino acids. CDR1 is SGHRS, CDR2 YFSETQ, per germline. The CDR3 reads CASSLAGTVSGTEAFF. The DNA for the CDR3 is TGCGCCAGCAGCTTGGCCGGGACAGTTTCGGGCACTGAAGCTTTCTTT.

CDR3: CASSLTENRGTEAFF. The DNA of the CDR3 is TGCGCCAGCAGCTTGACCGAAAACCGGGGCACTGAAGCTTTCTTT. The V and J genes are TRBV5-1 and TRBJ1-1; the D is unclear. Germline assignment: CDR1 SGHRS and CDR2 YFSETQ. The CDR3 has 15 amino acids. Trimming pared 1 base from V and 4 bases from J, leaving 14 bases between.

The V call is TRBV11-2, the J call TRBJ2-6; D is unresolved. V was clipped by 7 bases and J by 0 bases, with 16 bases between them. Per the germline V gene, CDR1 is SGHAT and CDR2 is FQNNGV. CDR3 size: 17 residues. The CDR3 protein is CASTPVLRSSGANVLTF. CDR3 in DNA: TGTGCCAGCACCCCGGTACTACGGAGCTCTGGGGCCAACGTCCTGACTTTC.

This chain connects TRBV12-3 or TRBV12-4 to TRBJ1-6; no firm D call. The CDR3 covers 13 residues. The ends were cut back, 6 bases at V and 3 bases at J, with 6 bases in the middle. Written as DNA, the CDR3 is TGTGCCAGCAGCCTAGACTATAATTCACCCCTCCACTTT. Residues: CASSLDYNSPLHF.

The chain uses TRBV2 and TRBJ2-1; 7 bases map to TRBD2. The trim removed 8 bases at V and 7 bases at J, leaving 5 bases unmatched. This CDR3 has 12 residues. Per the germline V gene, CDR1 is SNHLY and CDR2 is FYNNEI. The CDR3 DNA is TGTGCCAGCCGGCTGGGAGGGAATGAGCAGTTCTTC. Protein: CASRLGGNEQFF.

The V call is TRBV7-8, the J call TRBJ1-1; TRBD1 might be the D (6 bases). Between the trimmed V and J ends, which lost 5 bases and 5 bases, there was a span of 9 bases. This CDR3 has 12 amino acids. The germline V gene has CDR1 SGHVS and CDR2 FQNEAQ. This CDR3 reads CASSPRGTEAFF. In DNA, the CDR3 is TGTGCCAGCAGCCCGAGGGGGACTGAAGCTTTCTTT.

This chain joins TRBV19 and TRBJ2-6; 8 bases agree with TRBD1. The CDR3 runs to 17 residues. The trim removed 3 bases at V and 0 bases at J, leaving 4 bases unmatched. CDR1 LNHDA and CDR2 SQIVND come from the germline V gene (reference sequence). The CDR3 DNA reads TGTGCCAGTAGTATCCAGGGGGCCGCCTCTGGGGCCAACGTCCTGACTTTC. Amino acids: CASSIQGAASGANVLTF.

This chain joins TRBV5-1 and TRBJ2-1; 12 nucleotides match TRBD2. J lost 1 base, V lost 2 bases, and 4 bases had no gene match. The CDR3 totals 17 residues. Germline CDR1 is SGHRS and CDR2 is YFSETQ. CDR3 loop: CASSFLLAGGSYNEQFF. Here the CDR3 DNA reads TGCGCCAGCAGCTTCTTACTAGCGGGGGGATCCTACAATGAGCAGTTCTTC.

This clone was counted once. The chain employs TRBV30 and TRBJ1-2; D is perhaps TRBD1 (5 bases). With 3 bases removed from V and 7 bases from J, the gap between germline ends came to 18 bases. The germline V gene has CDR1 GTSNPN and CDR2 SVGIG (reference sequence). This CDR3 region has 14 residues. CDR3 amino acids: CAWSPGFPGGGYTF. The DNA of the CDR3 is TGTGCCTGGAGCCCTGGGTTCCCCGGGGGTGGCTACACCTTC.

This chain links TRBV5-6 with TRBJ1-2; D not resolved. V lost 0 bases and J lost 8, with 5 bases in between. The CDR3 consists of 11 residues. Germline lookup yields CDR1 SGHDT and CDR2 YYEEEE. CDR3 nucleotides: TGTGCCAGCAGCTTGGCTAGGGGCTACACCTTC. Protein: CASSLARGYTF.

The CDR3 reads CASSDPTGNTDTQYF. CDR3 DNA: TGTGCCAGCAGCGACCCAACAGGGAACACAGATACGCAGTATTTT. The rearrangement uses TRBV9 and TRBJ2-3; possible D gene TRBD1, 6 bases. The length of the CDR3 is 15 residues. The germline V gene has CDR1 SGDLS and CDR2 YYNGEE. Trimming removed 3 bases at V and 2 bases at J, with 13 bases between.

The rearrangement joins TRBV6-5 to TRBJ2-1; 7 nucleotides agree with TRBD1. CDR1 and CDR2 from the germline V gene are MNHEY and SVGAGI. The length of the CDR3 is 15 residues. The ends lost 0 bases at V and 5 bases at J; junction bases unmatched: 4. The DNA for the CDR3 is TGTGCCAGCAGTTACTCAGGGGGCATTGACAATGAGCAGTTCTTC. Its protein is CASSYSGGIDNEQFF.

As DNA, the CDR3 is TGTGCCAGCAGCCGCACTGACAGGGGGCAAGGTGAGGACTACAATGAGCAGTTCTTC. Its translation is CASSRTDRGQGEDYNEQFF. The V and J genes are TRBV2 and TRBJ2-1, with 10 bases lining up with TRBD1. Per the germline V gene, CDR1 is SNHLY and CDR2 is FYNNEI. CDR3 size: 19 residues. V lost 6 bases and J lost 3; bases outside the gene matches: 17.

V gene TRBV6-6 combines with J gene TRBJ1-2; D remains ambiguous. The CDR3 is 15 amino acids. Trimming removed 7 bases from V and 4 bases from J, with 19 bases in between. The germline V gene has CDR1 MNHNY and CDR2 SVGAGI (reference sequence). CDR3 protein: CASTVTGKVSYGYTF. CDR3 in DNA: TGTGCCAGCACAGTTACGGGGAAAGTTTCCTATGGCTACACCTTC.

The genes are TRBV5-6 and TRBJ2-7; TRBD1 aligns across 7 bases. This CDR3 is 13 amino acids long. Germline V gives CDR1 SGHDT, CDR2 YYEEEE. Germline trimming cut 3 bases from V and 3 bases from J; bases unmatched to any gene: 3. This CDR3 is CASSWDRNYEQYF. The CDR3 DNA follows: TGTGCCAGCAGCTGGGACAGAAACTACGAGCAGTACTTC.

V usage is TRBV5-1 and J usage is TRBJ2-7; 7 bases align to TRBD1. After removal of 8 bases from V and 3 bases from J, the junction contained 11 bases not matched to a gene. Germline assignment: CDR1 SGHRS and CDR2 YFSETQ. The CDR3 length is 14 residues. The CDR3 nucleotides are TGCGCCAGTCGGACAGGCGCGGTGGACTACGAGCAGTACTTC. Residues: CASRTGAVDYEQYF.

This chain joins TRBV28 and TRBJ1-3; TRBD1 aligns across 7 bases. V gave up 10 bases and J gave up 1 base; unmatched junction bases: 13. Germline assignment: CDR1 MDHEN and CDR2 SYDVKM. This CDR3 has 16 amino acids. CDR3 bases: TGTGCCAACCCCCCTCCGGGACAGAATTCTGGAAACACCATATATTTT. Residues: CANPPPGQNSGNTIYF.

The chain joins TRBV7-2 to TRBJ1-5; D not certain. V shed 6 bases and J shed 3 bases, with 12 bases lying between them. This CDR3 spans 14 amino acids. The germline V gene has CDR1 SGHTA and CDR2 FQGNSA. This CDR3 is CASRDGINNQPQHF. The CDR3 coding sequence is TGTGCCAGCAGGGACGGGATAAACAATCAGCCCCAGCATTTT. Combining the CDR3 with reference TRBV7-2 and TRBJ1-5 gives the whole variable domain GAGVSQSPSNKVTEKGKDVELRCDPISGHTALYWYRQSLGQGLEFLIYFQGNSAPDKSGLPSDRFSAERTGGSVSTLTIQRTQQEDSAVYLCASRDGINNQPQHFGDGTRLSIL.

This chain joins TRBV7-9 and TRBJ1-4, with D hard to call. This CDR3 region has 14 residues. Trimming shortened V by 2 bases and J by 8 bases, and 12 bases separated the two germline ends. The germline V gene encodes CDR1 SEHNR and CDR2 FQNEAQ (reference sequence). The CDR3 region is CASSLRPRGEKLFF. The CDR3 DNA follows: TGTGCCAGCAGCTTACGGCCTCGAGGGGAAAAACTGTTTTTT.

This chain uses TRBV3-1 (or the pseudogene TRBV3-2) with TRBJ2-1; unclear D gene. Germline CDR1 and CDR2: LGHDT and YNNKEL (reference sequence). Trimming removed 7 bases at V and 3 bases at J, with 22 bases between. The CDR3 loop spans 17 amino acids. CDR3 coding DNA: TGTGCCAGCACCCTCAACCTGGCGGCCGTTGACTACAATGAGCAGTTCTTC. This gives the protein CASTLNLAAVDYNEQFF.

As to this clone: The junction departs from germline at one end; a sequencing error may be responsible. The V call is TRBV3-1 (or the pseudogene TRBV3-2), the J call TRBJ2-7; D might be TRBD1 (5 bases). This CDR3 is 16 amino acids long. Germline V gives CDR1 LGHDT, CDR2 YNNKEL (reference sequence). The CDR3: CASSQDPDSFSHEQYF. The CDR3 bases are TGTGCCAGCAGCCAAGACCCCGACAGTTTCTCCCACGAGCAGTACTTC.